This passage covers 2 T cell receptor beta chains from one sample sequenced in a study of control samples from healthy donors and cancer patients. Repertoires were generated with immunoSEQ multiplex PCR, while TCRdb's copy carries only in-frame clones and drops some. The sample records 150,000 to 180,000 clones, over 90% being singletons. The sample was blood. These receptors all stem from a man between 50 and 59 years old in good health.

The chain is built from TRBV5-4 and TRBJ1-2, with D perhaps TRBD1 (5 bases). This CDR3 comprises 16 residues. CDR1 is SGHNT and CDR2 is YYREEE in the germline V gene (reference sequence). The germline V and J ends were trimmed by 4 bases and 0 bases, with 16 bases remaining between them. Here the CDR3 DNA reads TGTGCCAGCAGCCCAAGGGGTTCGGGCCCTAACTATGGCTACACCTTC. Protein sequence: CASSPRGSGPNYGYTF.

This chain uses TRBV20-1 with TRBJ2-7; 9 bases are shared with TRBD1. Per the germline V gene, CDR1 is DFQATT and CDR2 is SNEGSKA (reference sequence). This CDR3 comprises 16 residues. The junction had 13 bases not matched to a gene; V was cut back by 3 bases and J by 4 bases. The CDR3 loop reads CSASTGGSARGYEQYF. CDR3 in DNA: TGCAGTGCTAGTACAGGGGGCTCAGCAAGAGGATACGAGCAGTACTTC.